The 16 T cell receptor beta chains reported below all come from one sample, sequenced in a study of T-cell reconstitution after alpha-beta-depleted transplantation in children. Preparation of the TCRbeta library used unique molecular identifiers. TCRdb recomputed calls from the PCR reads with MiXCR, one row per CDR3 protein. The sample shows about 58,000 distinct CDR3 sequences, less than 55% of them seen only once. This material consisted of PBMCs, mostly from graft donor cells, taken 360 days after TCRalphabeta/CD19-depleted stem cell transplant. The receptors were sampled from a male patient younger than 18 who had a stem cell transplant for acute lymphoblastic leukemia, so the T cells may come from the graft donor.

The chain uses TRBV3-1 and TRBJ2-1; 9 bases map to TRBD2. Trimming took 0 bases from V and 8 from J; bases not matched to a gene: 11. The CDR3 spans 17 residues. Germline CDR1 is LGHDT and CDR2 is YNNKEL (reference sequence). In nucleotides, the CDR3 is TGTGCCAGCAGCCAAGAGAGTGGGCTAGCGGGAAGGCATGAGCAGTTCTTC. Translation gives CASSQESGLAGRHEQFF.

V usage is TRBV4-2 and J usage is TRBJ2-5; 8 bases are shared with TRBD2. This CDR3 comprises 17 residues. V was clipped by 1 base and J by 1 base; unmatched bases: 8. Germline CDR1 reads LGHNA; CDR2 reads YNFKEQ. The CDR3 DNA reads as TGTGCCAGCAGCCAAGGTGGGGGACTAGGGGGCCAAGAGACCCAGTACTTC. It codes for CASSQGGGLGGQETQYF.

The chain joins TRBV7-3 to TRBJ1-3; 10 bases match TRBD1. Germline CDR1 reads SGHTA; CDR2 reads FQGTGA. With V trimmed by 2 bases and J by 3 bases, 4 bases remained unmatched. This CDR3 region has 16 residues. The CDR3 nucleotides are TGTGCCAGCAGCTTAGCGACAGGGGGCCGTGGAAACACCATATATTTT. It yields the protein CASSLATGGRGNTIYF.

This chain links TRBV9 with TRBJ2-2; no firm D call. Germline V gene data show CDR1 as SGDLS and CDR2 as YYNGEE. The CDR3 has 16 residues. The V end was cut by 4 bases, the J end by 0 bases, with 13 bases between. For the CDR3, the DNA is TGTGCCAGCAGCCCGGCAGGACCGCCGAACACCGGGGAGCTGTTTTTT. Its protein is CASSPAGPPNTGELFF.

The table lists this clonotype with many counts. The chain combines TRBV27 with TRBJ2-5, with unresolved D. The V gene lost 5 bases and the J gene lost 6 bases, with 16 bases spanning the gap. The CDR3 loop spans 14 amino acids. Germline CDR1 and CDR2: MNHEY and SMNVEV (reference sequence). The CDR3 sequence: CASSPAFEVKTQYF. The CDR3 nucleotides are TGTGCCAGCAGTCCGGCTTTTGAGGTCAAGACCCAGTACTTC.

V gene TRBV7-2 combines with J gene TRBJ1-1; no clear D. Between the trimmed V and J ends, which lost 2 bases and 4 bases, there was a span of 5 bases. In germline, CDR1 is SGHTA, CDR2 FQGNSA. The CDR3 has 12 residues. The CDR3 nucleotides are TGTGCCAGCAGCTTAATCCGCACTGAAGCTTTCTTT. The encoded protein is CASSLIRTEAFF. Filled out from reference TRBV7-2 and TRBJ1-1, the complete variable domain reads GAGVSQSPSNKVTEKGKDVELRCDPISGHTALYWYRQSLGQGLEFLIYFQGNSAPDKSGLPSDRFSAERTGGSVSTLTIQRTQQEDSAVYLCASSLIRTEAFFGQGTRLTVV.

V usage is TRBV12-3 or TRBV12-4 and J usage is TRBJ2-1; D assignment may be TRBD1 or TRBD2 (6 bases each). Trimming shortened V by 3 bases and J by 6 bases, and 12 bases separated the two germline ends. The CDR3 has 14 amino acids. The CDR3 DNA reads as TGTGCCAGCAGTTTTCTCGGAGGGGGCAATGAGCAGTTCTTC. Encoded protein: CASSFLGGGNEQFF.

This clonotype was counted only a few times. The V gene is TRBV7-9, the J gene TRBJ2-7, with 7 bases that match TRBD1. Germline CDR1 and CDR2: SEHNR and FQNEAQ (reference sequence). The V gene end was trimmed by 5 bases and the J gene end by 3 bases; junction bases not matched to a gene: 10. CDR3 length: 15 residues. CDR3 in amino acids: CASSLPRQGYYEQYF. DNA for the CDR3: TGTGCCAGCAGCCTCCCTCGACAGGGCTACTACGAGCAGTACTTC.

The chain employs TRBV6-2 or TRBV6-3 and TRBJ2-5; D possibly uses TRBD1 or TRBD2 (5 bases each). The CDR3 covers 11 residues. Germline CDR1 and CDR2: MNHEY and SVGEGT. Between the trimmed V and J ends, which lost 8 bases and 5 bases, there was a span of 9 bases. The CDR3 DNA reads TGTGCCAGCCGGGGACGGGAGACCCAGTACTTC. Its protein is CASRGRETQYF.

V gene TRBV29-1 combines with J gene TRBJ2-1, with 8 bases matching TRBD2. The J segment lost 6 bases and the V segment lost 6 bases, leaving 10 bases of the junction unmatched. From germline, CDR1 is SQVTM and CDR2 ANQGSEA. The CDR3 length is 14 residues. The CDR3 sequence is CSVRSGSSRNEQFF. Written as DNA, the CDR3 is TGCAGCGTAAGGAGCGGGAGCTCACGCAATGAGCAGTTCTTC.

The sample holds a few counts of this clonotype. V usage is TRBV29-1 and J usage is TRBJ2-2; the D gene is possibly TRBD2 (5 bases). V lost 0 bases, J lost 0 bases, and 14 bases lay in between. Germline loops: CDR1 SQVTM, CDR2 ANQGSEA. The CDR3 totals 17 residues. DNA for the CDR3: TGCAGCGTTGAAGAGGGCACTAGAAGGGCGAACACCGGGGAGCTGTTTTTT. This translates into CSVEEGTRRANTGELFF.

This clonotype was observed a handful of times. J is TRBJ2-1 and V is TRBV29-1; the match to TRBD2 covers 8 bases. Germline-derived CDR1 and CDR2 are SQVTM and ANQGSEA. The V and J ends lost 4 bases and 9 bases, in that order; junction bases with no gene match: 2. The CDR3 length is 11 residues. This chain's CDR3 is CSVASGGEQFF. In nucleotides, the CDR3 is TGCAGCGTTGCCAGCGGGGGTGAGCAGTTCTTC.

CDR3 in DNA: TGCAGCGTTGGGGGAGCTAGCACAGATACGCAGTATTTT. As protein: CSVGGASTDTQYF. This chain connects TRBV29-1 to TRBJ2-3; a possible D gene is TRBD2 (5 bases). The CDR3 spans 13 residues. Trimming pared 4 bases from V and 0 bases from J, leaving 8 bases between. The germline V gene encodes CDR1 SQVTM and CDR2 ANQGSEA.

This clonotype was recorded many times. This chain uses TRBV5-1 with TRBJ2-3; a possible D gene is TRBD2 (5 bases). This CDR3 has 16 residues. The V end lost 0 bases, the J end lost 1 base, and 12 bases lay between the germline ends. Germline lookup yields CDR1 SGHRS and CDR2 YFSETQ. In DNA form, the CDR3 reads TGCGCCAGCAGCTTGGCTGGTCGTAGCGGCACAGATACGCAGTATTTT. This codes for CASSLAGRSGTDTQYF.

The chain carries TRBV9 and TRBJ2-3; the match to TRBD2 covers 12 bases. Losses at the gene ends were 0 bases for V and 4 bases for J; bases not matched to a gene: 6. In germline, CDR1 is SGDLS, CDR2 YYNGEE. The CDR3 has 17 amino acids. CDR3 nucleotide sequence: TGTGCCAGCAGCGTAGACCTAGCGGGGGGGCTGTCAGATACGCAGTATTTT. This sequence encodes CASSVDLAGGLSDTQYF.

This chain uses TRBV5-1 with TRBJ2-5, with 8 nucleotides matching TRBD2. V lost 0 bases and J lost 4; bases outside the gene matches: 5. Per germline, CDR1 SGHRS and CDR2 YFSETQ. This CDR3 has 15 residues. The chain's CDR3 is CASSLVGTRGETQYF. For the CDR3, the DNA is TGCGCCAGCAGCTTGGTGGGGACTAGGGGAGAGACCCAGTACTTC. Supplemented by reference TRBV5-1 and TRBJ2-5, the full variable domain reads KAGVTQTPRYLIKTRGQQVTLSCSPISGHRSVSWYQQTPGQGLQFLFEYFSETQRNKGNFPGRFSGRQFSNSRSEMNVSTLELGDSALYLCASSLVGTRGETQYFGPGTRLLVL.